This T cell receptor beta chain originates from a study of early T cells in non-severe SARS-CoV-2 infection. In the study overall: Sequencing of unsorted whole blood was done on bulk RNA, leaving chains unpaired. Whole-study results and caveats: Anti-spike CD8 specificities were favored by VDJdb matching, whose results missed private and CD4 specificities.

Unique molecular identifiers tagged individual cDNA molecules. TCRdb ran MiXCR on the 5' RACE reads and lists one entry per CDR3 protein. The sample lists around 83,000 distinct CDR3 sequences, about 10% seen once, with 7% to 9% in the top ten. The CDR3 runs to 15 residues. Deletions cut 1 base from V and 4 bases from J, with 11 bases between. CDR1 is LNHNV, CDR2 YYDKDF, per germline (reference sequence). To note about this clonotype: What it binds is unknown.

The specimen comprised whole blood, sampled at baseline. This sequence was found in an adult who was a healthcare worker with PCR-confirmed SARS-CoV-2 infection or an uninfected control (not recorded which). V usage is TRBV15 and J usage is TRBJ1-5; D is unresolved. CDR3 sequence: CATSRAEGGNQPQHF. DNA for the CDR3: TGTGCCACCAGCAGAGCGGAGGGAGGAAATCAGCCCCAGCATTTT.